This TCR beta chain was obtained from a study of CD8+ T cells in alopecia areata. Study findings and constraints: Alphabeta T cells residing in normal skin are also sequenced in scalp samples. Possibly because of HLA-related factors, TCR sharing was less clear across patients than in mice.

About this clone: What it binds is unknown.

Trimming cost V 6 bases and J 4 bases, with 7 bases left between them. The CDR3 has 12 residues. CDR1 MGHDK and CDR2 SYGVNS come from the germline V gene. As for treatment: oral pan-JAK inhibitor, 5-10 mg twice daily. Peripheral blood and lesional scalp punch biopsies came from alopecia areata patients. Isolated RNA was reverse transcribed into cDNA used as the sequencing template. The protocol was immunoSEQ multiplex PCR, while the TCRdb copy is restricted to in-frame clones and leaves out a portion. Among 95,000 to 100,000 clones listed, 55% to 75% were seen once. The sequence came from a human donor with alopecia areata. The source material was CD8+ T cells sorted from blood, sampled between weeks 55 and 65, from a patient treated with tofacitinib. This rearrangement joins TRBV25-1 to TRBJ1-5; no definite D call. The CDR3 is CASRRENQPQHF. CDR3 DNA sequence: TGTGCCAGCAGACGGGAAAATCAGCCCCAGCATTTT.